Listed below are T cell receptor beta chains from one sample, sequenced in a study of Ad26.COV2.S vaccination and SARS-CoV-2 variants. TCRdb's copy holds only in-frame clones and misses some; the assay was immunoSEQ multiplex PCR. In the table there are under 600,000 clones, 80% to 90% of which are singletons. The sample was peripheral blood, taken in a trial of Ad26.COV2.S vaccine versus placebo. These receptor sequences come from a person between 18 and 60 years old who received the Ad26.COV2.S COVID-19 vaccine or a placebo. Both conserved end residues are trimmed from each CDR3. The listing skips clone size in some rows; elsewhere it reads once, few, many or a size class.

abundance: few; j_gene: TRBJ2-7; v_gene: TRBV7-8; CDR3aa: ASSLGQNSYEQY
abundance: few; j_gene: TRBJ1-1; v_gene: TRBV20-1; CDR3aa: SAHRVSEAF
abundance: .; j_gene: TRBJ1-5; v_gene: TRBV7-8; CDR3aa: ASSSYGGLGPQH
abundance: .; j_gene: TRBJ2-3; v_gene: TRBV6-2/TRBV6-3; CDR3aa: ASSYGNLAGADTQY
abundance: once; j_gene: TRBJ2-1; v_gene: TRBV13; CDR3aa: ASSLLLAGGDNEQF
abundance: .; j_gene: TRBJ1-4; v_gene: TRBV3-1/TRBV3-2; CDR3aa: ASSQSHRGGNEKLF
abundance: .; j_gene: TRBJ2-1; v_gene: TRBV5-1; CDR3aa: ASGTLAASYNEQF
abundance: .; j_gene: TRBJ1-6; v_gene: TRBV25-1; CDR3aa: ASSERPWGSLH
abundance: .; j_gene: TRBJ1-2; v_gene: TRBV4-3; CDR3aa: ASSLRDQGGYT
abundance: once; j_gene: TRBJ1-5; v_gene: TRBV6-5; CDR3aa: ASSQGKVTIQPQH
abundance: .; j_gene: TRBJ2-7; v_gene: TRBV28; CDR3aa: ASSLQGGTGNRYEQY
abundance: .; j_gene: TRBJ2-2; v_gene: TRBV19; CDR3aa: ASSIQGWGGELF
abundance: once; j_gene: TRBJ2-3; v_gene: TRBV6-6; CDR3aa: ASSYSLAGASDTQY
abundance: .; j_gene: TRBJ2-3; v_gene: TRBV4-2; CDR3aa: ASSQEVLAGSTDTQY